Each of the 5 T cell receptor beta chains below was sequenced from the same sample in a study of cytomegalovirus exposure and HLA in healthy donors. PCR employed 60 Vbeta and 13 Jbeta primers. Generated by immunoSEQ multiplex PCR, the TCRdb table keeps only in-frame clones and is missing some. This sample carries more than 110,000 clones, with less than 3.5% going to the ten biggest clones. Sequencing input: PBMCs. The origin of the receptors is a middle-aged man in good health and CMV-seronegative.

This chain joins TRBV9 and TRBJ2-7; perhaps TRBD2 as D (6 bases). The CDR3 consists of 14 residues. V was shortened by 0 bases and J by 3 bases, with 10 bases between the two germline ends. The germline gives CDR1 SGDLS, CDR2 YYNGEE. The CDR3: CASSVGGEIYEQYF. In DNA, the CDR3 is TGTGCCAGCAGCGTAGGCGGGGAAATCTACGAGCAGTACTTC.

In the case of this clone: One junction end disagrees with the germline gene, perhaps due to a read error. The chain joins TRBV7-6 to TRBJ2-4; 12 bases match TRBD2. Germline V gene data show CDR1 as SGHVS and CDR2 as FNYEAQ. The CDR3 loop spans 16 amino acids. This chain's CDR3 is CASSFSSGGAINIQYF. For the CDR3, the DNA is TGTGCCAGCAGCTTCTCTAGCGGGGGGGCCATAAACATTCAGTACTTC. The full variable domain, in which reference TRBV7-6 and TRBJ2-4 provide the parts outside the CDR3, is GAGVSQSPRYKVTKRGQDVALRCDPISGHVSLYWYRQALGQGPEFLTYFNYEAQQDKSGLPNDRFSAERPEGSISTLTIQRTEQRDSAMYRCASSFSSGGAINIQYFGAGTRLSVL.

V is TRBV7-3 and J is TRBJ1-2; tentatively, D is TRBD1 (6 bases). The germline V gene encodes CDR1 SGHTA and CDR2 FQGTGA. The CDR3 covers 13 residues. The ends were cut back, 5 bases at V and 8 bases at J, with 15 bases in the middle. CDR3 bases: TGTGCCAGCAGCCTGACTCGGGACACCGGCTACACCTTC. Protein: CASSLTRDTGYTF.

The DNA of the CDR3 is TGTGCCAGCAGCTTACTCCAACCAGGGACAGATACGCAGTATTTT. Encoded protein: CASSLLQPGTDTQYF. The chain employs TRBV7-9 and TRBJ2-3, with a weak D call TRBD1 (5 bases). Trimming shortened V by 2 bases and J by 3 bases, and 12 bases separated the two germline ends. The germline CDR1 and CDR2 sequences are SEHNR and FQNEAQ (reference sequence). The CDR3 is 15 residues long.

CDR3 amino acids: CASSPTGTGIEKLFF. For the CDR3, the DNA is TGTGCCAGCAGCCCGACCGGGACAGGGATTGAAAAACTGTTTTTT. The J gene is TRBJ1-4, the V gene TRBV7-9, with TRBD1 matching over 9 bases. This CDR3 contains 15 residues. The trim removed 5 bases at V and 7 bases at J, leaving 8 bases unmatched. Germline CDR1 and CDR2: SEHNR and FQNEAQ (reference sequence).